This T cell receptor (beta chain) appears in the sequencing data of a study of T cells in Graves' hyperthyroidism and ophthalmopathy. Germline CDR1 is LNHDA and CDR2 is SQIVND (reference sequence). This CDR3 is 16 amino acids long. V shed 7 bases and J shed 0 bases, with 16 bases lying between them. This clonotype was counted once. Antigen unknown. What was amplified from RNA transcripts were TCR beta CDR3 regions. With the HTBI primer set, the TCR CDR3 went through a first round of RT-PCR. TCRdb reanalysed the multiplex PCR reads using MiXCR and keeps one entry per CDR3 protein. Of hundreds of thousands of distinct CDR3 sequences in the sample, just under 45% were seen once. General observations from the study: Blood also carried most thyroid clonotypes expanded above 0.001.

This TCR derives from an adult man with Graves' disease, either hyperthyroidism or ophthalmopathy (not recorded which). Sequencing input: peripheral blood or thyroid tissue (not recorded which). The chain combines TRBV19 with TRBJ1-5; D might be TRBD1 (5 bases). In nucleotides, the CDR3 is TGTGCCAGTAAGGGCGCCCGGGGCCCTAGCAATCAGCCCCAGCATTTT. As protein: CASKGARGPSNQPQHF.